These 8 T cell receptor beta chains were sequenced from one sample in a study of blood T cells in healthy people across ages. Primed by a sample-barcoded 5' primer and a J-beta primer mix, a second PCR proceeded for roughly 7 to 11 cycles. MiXCR was run by TCRdb on the 5' RACE reads, yielding one entry per CDR3 protein. The sample lists 1.5 million to 1.9 million distinct CDR3 sequences, approximately 43% occurring once. Sequenced material: blood. The receptor set was obtained from a woman between 18 and 29 years old in good health.

This clonotype turned up a few times. This chain joins TRBV7-8 and TRBJ2-7; D remains ambiguous. CDR3 size: 13 residues. V dropped 5 bases and J dropped 6 bases, with 14 bases sitting between them. Germline assignment: CDR1 SGHVS and CDR2 FQNEAQ. CDR3 sequence: CASSIDRALEQYF. The CDR3 DNA follows: TGTGCCAGCAGCATTGACCGGGCCCTCGAGCAGTACTTC.

V is TRBV7-9 and J is TRBJ1-1; D call uncertain. Germline CDR1 is SEHNR and CDR2 is FQNEAQ (reference sequence). The CDR3 has 13 amino acids. Trimming removed 4 bases from V and 7 bases from J, with 13 bases in between. CDR3 DNA: TGTGCCAGCAGCTCCAGCGGACGGAGTGAAGCTTTCTTT. Translating gives CASSSSGRSEAFF.

The rearrangement links TRBV28 to TRBJ2-7; D unclear. The V gene's germline CDR1 is MDHEN and CDR2 SYDVKM. V dropped 6 bases and J dropped 7 bases, with 16 bases sitting between them. The CDR3 consists of 13 residues. The CDR3 DNA reads as TGTGCCAGCAGCCGGCCCTCTCGAAATGAGCAGTACTTC. Amino acids: CASSRPSRNEQYF. Complete variable domain (other parts from reference TRBV28 and TRBJ2-7): DVKVTQSSRYLVKRTGEKVFLECVQDMDHENMFWYRQDPGLGLRLIYFSYDVKMKEKGDIPEGYSVSREKKERFSLILESASTNQTSMYLCASSRPSRNEQYFGPGTRLTVT.

V is TRBV27 and J is TRBJ2-7, with D possibly being TRBD2 (5 bases). The CDR3 is made up of 14 amino acids. V lost 4 bases and J 1 base, leaving 11 bases between the germline ends. From germline, CDR1 is MNHEY and CDR2 SMNVEV (reference sequence). DNA for the CDR3: TGTGCCAGCAGTTGGGCGGGCCAATCCTACGAGCAGTACTTC. Its translation: CASSWAGQSYEQYF.

J is TRBJ2-7 and V is TRBV6-2 or TRBV6-3; D is unresolved. The CDR3 contains 13 residues. Germline lookup yields CDR1 MNHEY and CDR2 SVGEGT. Trimming cost V 2 bases and J 4 bases, with 9 bases left between them. The CDR3 loop reads CASSYGWAYEQYF. CDR3 nucleotides: TGTGCCAGCAGTTACGGATGGGCGTACGAGCAGTACTTC.

The V and J genes are TRBV12-3 or TRBV12-4 and TRBJ1-5; 10 bases map to TRBD1. This CDR3 is built from 20 residues. V lost 2 bases, J lost 0 bases, and 13 bases stayed unmatched. CDR3 sequence (DNA): TGTGCCAGCAGTTTACTGCGGCGTTGGACAGGGGGAAATAGCAATCAGCCCCAGCATTTT. Amino acid sequence: CASSLLRRWTGGNSNQPQHF.

V is TRBV29-1 and J is TRBJ1-1; no reliable D call. V lost 5 bases, J lost 5 bases, and 9 bases lay in between. Looked up from germline, CDR1 is SQVTM and CDR2 is ANQGSEA. The CDR3 extends over 11 amino acids. The DNA of the CDR3 is TGCAGCGTTTCCACATTGACTGAAGCTTTCTTT. Its translation is CSVSTLTEAFF. Complete variable domain (other parts from reference TRBV29-1 and TRBJ1-1): SAVISQKPSRDICQRGTSLTIQCQVDSQVTMMFWYRQQPGQSLTLIATANQGSEATYESGFVIDKFPISRPNLTFSTLTVSNMSPEDSSIYLCSVSTLTEAFFGQGTRLTVV.

The gene calls are TRBV7-9 and TRBJ2-5; 12 bases line up with TRBD2. CDR1 and CDR2 (germline): SEHNR, FQNEAQ (reference sequence). The J segment lost 11 bases and the V segment lost 5 bases, leaving 15 bases of the junction unmatched. The CDR3 runs 16 residues. Written as DNA, the CDR3 is TGTGCCAGCAGCAAGTTGACTAGCGGGAGTTTACATGAGCAGTACTTC. Translating gives CASSKLTSGSLHEQYF.